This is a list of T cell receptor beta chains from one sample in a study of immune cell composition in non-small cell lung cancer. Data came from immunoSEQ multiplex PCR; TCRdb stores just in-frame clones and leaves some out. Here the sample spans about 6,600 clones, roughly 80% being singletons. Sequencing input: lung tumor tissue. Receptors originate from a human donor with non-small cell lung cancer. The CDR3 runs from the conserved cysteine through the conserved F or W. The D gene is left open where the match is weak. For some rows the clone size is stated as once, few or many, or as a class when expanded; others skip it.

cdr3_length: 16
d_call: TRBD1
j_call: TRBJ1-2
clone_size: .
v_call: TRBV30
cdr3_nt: TGTGCCTGGAGTGGACCGGGACAGGGGGTAATAGACGGCTACACCTTC
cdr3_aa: CAWSGPGQGVIDGYTF

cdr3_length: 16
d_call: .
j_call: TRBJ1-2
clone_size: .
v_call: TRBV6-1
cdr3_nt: TGTGCCAGCAGTGAAAACCCCGGGTCTTCAGGGTATGGCTACACCTTC
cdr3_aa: CASSENPGSSGYGYTF

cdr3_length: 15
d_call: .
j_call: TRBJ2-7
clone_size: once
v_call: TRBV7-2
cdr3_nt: TGTGCCAGCAGCCCAGGGGGTAGCGGACCCTACGAGCAGTACTTC
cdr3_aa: CASSPGGSGPYEQYF

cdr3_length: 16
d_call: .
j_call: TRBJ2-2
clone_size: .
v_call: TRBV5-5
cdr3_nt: TGTGCCAGCAGCTGGCAATTAGGGGCGAACACCGGGGAGCTGTTTTTT
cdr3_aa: CASSWQLGANTGELFF

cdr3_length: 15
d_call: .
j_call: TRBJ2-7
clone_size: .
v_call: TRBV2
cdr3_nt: TGTGCCAGCAGCACAATAGCGGCACACTCCTACGAGCAGTACTTC
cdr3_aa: CASSTIAAHSYEQYF

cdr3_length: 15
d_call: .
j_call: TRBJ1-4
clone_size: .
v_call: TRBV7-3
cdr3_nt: TGTGCCAGCAGCTTATCGGGGGCAACTAATGAAAAACTGTTTTTT
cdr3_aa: CASSLSGATNEKLFF

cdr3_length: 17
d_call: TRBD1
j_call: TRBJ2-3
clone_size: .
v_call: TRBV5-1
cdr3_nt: TGCGCCAGCCTTGCTAGGCCCGGGACAGCTAGCACAGATACGCAGTATTTT
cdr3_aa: CASLARPGTASTDTQYF

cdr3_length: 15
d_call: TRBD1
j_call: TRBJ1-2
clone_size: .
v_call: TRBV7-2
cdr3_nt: TGTGCCAGCAGCTCGTCCGGGACAGTTAACTATGGCTACACCTTC
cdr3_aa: CASSSSGTVNYGYTF

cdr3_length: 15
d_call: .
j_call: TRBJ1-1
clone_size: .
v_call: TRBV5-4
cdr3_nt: TGTGCCAGCAGCTTCTACAGGGTAGGGGGCACTGAAGCTTTCTTT
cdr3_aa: CASSFYRVGGTEAFF

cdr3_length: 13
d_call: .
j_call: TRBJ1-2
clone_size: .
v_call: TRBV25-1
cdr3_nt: TGTGCCAGCAGTGAGCGGGGTAGCTATGGCTACACCTTC
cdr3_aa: CASSERGSYGYTF

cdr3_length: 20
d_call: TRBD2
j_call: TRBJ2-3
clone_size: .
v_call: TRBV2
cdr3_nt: TGTGCCAGCAGTGAACCGATGGGGACTAGCGGGGGGAGTAGCACAGATACGCAGTATTTT
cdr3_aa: CASSEPMGTSGGSSTDTQYF

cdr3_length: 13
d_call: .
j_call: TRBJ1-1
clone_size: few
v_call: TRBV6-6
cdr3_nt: TGTGCCAGCAGTTACAATCGTTACACTGAAGCTTTCTTT
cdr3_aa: CASSYNRYTEAFF

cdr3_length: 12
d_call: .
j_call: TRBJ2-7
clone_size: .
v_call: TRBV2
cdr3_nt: TGTGCCAGCAGTGTGGGCAGAAGCGAGCAGTACTTC
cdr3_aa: CASSVGRSEQYF

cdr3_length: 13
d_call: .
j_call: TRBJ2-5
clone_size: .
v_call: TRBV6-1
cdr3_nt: TGTGCCAGCAGCAGGACAGACGAGGAGACCCAGTACTTC
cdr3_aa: CASSRTDEETQYF

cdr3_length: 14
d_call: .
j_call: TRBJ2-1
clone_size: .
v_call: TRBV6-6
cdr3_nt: TGTGCCAGCAGTTACTCTACTAGTGGGAATGAGCAGTTCTTC
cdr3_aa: CASSYSTSGNEQFF

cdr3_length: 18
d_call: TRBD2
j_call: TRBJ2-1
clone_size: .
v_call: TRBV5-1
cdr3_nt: TGCGCCAGCAGCGAAGGGACTAGCGCTATTATATTCCACAATGAGCAGTTCTTC
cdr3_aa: CASSEGTSAIIFHNEQFF

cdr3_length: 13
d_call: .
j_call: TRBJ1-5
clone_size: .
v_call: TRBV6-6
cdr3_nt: TGTGCCAGCAGTTACGTCTCAGTCGAGCCCCAGCATTTT
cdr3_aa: CASSYVSVEPQHF

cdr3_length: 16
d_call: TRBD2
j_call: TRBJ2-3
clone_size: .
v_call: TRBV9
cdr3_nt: TGTGCCAGCAGCGTAGGAGGCGGGGGGGCTAAGGATACGCAGTATTTT
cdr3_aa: CASSVGGGGAKDTQYF

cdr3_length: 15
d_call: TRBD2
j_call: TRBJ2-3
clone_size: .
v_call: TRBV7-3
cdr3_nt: TGTGCCAGCAGCCCTCTAGCGGGGGGGGCAGATACGCAGTATTTT
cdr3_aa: CASSPLAGGADTQYF

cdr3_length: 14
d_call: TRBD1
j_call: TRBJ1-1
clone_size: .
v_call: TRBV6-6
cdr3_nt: TGTGCCAGCAGGGGGGACAGGGCTGGCACTGAAGCTTTCTTT
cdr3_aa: CASRGDRAGTEAFF

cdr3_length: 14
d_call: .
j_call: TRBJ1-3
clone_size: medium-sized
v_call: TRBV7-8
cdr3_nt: TGTGCCAGCAGCTTATTCGGCTCTGGAAACACCATATATTTT
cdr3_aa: CASSLFGSGNTIYF

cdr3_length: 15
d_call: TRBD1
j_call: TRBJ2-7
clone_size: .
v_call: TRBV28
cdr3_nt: TGTGCCAGCAGGGCACGGACAGGGGGCACCTACGAGCAGTACTTC
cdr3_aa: CASRARTGGTYEQYF

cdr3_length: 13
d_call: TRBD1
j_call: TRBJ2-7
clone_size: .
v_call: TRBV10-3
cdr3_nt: TGTGCCACCGCCCGGGACAGGGCCTACGAGCAGTACTTC
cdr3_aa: CATARDRAYEQYF

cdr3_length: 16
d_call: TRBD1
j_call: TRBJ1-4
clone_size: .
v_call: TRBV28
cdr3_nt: TGTGCCAGCAGTTTTTCACCGGGACAGGGGGATGAAAAACTGTTTTTT
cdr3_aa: CASSFSPGQGDEKLFF

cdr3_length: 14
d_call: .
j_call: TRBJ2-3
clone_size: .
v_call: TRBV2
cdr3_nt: TGTGCCAGCACCGAAGGGGGTTACACAGATACGCAGTATTTT
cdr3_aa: CASTEGGYTDTQYF

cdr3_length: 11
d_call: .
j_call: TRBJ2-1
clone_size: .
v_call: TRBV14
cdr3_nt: TGTGCCAGCAGCCAAGTCCGGGAGCAGTTCTTC
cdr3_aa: CASSQVREQFF

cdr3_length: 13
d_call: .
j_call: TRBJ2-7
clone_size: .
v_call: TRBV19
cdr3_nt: TGTGCCAGTAGTATGACGGGCTCCTACGAGCAGTACTTC
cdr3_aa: CASSMTGSYEQYF

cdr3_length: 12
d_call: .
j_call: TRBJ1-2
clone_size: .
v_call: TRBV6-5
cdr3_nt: TGTGCCAGCAAGGGGACTAACTATGGCTACACCTTC
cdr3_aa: CASKGTNYGYTF

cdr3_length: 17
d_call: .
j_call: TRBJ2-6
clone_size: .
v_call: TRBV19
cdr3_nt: TGTGCCAGTAGTACAACCGACAGTTACTCTGGGGCCAACGTCCTGACTTTC
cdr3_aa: CASSTTDSYSGANVLTF

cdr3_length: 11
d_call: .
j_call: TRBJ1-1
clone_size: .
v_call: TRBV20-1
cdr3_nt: TGCAGTGCTAGTCAATTCACTGAAGCTTTCTTT
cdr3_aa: CSASQFTEAFF

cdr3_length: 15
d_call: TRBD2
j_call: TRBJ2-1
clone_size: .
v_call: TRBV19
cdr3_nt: TGTGCCACCACACATCCGACTAGCGGGAGGGTTGAGCAGTTCTTC
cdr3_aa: CATTHPTSGRVEQFF

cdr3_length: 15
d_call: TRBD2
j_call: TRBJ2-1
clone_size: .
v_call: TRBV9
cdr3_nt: TGTGCCAGCAGCGCTCTAGCGGGGGGGCCTAATGAGCAGTTCTTC
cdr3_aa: CASSALAGGPNEQFF

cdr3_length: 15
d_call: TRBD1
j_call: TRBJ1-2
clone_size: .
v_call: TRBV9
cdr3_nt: TGTGCCAGCAGCGCTAAGGGGGCCGGGGACTATGGCTACACCTTC
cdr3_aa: CASSAKGAGDYGYTF

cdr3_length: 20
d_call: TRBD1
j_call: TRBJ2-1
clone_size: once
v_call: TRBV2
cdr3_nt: TGTGCCAGCAGTGGCCCCCGAACTGGGGGACAGGGGAGCTCCTACAATGAGCAGTTCTTC
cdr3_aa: CASSGPRTGGQGSSYNEQFF

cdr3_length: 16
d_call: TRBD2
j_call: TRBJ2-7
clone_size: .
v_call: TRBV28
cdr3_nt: TGTGCCAGCAGTTTCGGTGTTGGACTAGCGCAGAGCGAGCAGTACTTC
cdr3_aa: CASSFGVGLAQSEQYF

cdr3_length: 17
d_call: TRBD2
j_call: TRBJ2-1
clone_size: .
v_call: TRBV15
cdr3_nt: TGTGCCACCAGCAGGGGACTAGCGGGAGTGGCCTACAATGAGCAGTTCTTC
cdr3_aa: CATSRGLAGVAYNEQFF

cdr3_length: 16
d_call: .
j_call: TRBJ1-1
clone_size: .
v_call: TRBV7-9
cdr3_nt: TGTGCCAGCAGCTTAAAATCGCTCAGGTGGAACACTGAAGCTTTCTTT
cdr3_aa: CASSLKSLRWNTEAFF

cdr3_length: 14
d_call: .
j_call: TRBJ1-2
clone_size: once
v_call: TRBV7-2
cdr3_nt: TGTGCCAGCAGCCGCACAGGGTTAGACTATGGCTACACCTTC
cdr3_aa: CASSRTGLDYGYTF

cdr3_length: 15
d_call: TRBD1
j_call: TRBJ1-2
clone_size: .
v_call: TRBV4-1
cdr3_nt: TGCGCCAGCAGCCAAGAGGGACAGGGGGCGCGTGGCTACACCTTC
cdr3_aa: CASSQEGQGARGYTF

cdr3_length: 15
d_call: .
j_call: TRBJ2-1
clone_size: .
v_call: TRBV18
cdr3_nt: TGTGCCAGCTCACCAAATGAAGAGTCCTACAATGAGCAGTTCTTC
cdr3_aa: CASSPNEESYNEQFF

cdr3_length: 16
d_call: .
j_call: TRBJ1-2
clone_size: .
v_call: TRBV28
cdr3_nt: TGTGCCAGCAGCCTTGGAGGGGCGCAGTCTAACTATGGCTACACCTTC
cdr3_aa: CASSLGGAQSNYGYTF

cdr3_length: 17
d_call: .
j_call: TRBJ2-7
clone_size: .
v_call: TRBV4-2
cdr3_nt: TGTGCCAGCAGCCAATATCTCGCGCCCGGGAACTCCTACGAGCAGTACTTC
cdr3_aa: CASSQYLAPGNSYEQYF